Shown below are 17 T cell receptor beta chains from a single sample sequenced in a study of vaccination and CD4 T cells after COVID-19. As for treatment: approximately 11-day PBMC culture with coronavirus spike peptide pools or control peptides (ViraFEST assay). Oncomine TCR Beta short-read sequencing was applied to DNA from cultured CD4+ T cells. TCRdb itself ran the PCR reads through MiXCR, one entry per CDR3 protein. Of 20,000 to 25,000 distinct CDR3 sequences in the sample, over 45% were seen once. Their antigens remain unidentified. The sample taken for sequencing was CD4+ T cells from blood, cultured in vitro. Every receptor here comes from a human donor who had recovered from COVID-19.

With respect to this clonotype: Relative to the germline gene, one junction end is altered; a read error may explain this. This chain joins TRBV6-5 and TRBJ2-3; maybe TRBD2 (6 bases). This CDR3 is 15 amino acids long. Germline CDR1 reads MNHEY; CDR2 reads SVGAGI. The CDR3 reads CVSSYSEAGTDTQYF. The CDR3 nucleotides read TGTGTCAGCAGTTACTCAGAGGCGGGGACCGATACGCAGTATTTT.

This chain joins TRBV9 and TRBJ1-5; tentative D call: TRBD1 (6 bases). This CDR3 is built from 15 residues. V lost 2 bases, J lost 4 bases, and 13 bases lay in between. Per germline, CDR1 SGDLS and CDR2 YYNGEE. CDR3: CASSVGGQPNQPQHF. The CDR3, as DNA: TGTGCCAGCAGCGTGGGCGGACAGCCTAATCAGCCCCAGCATTTT.

This clonotype occurred a few times. The rearrangement links TRBV2 to TRBJ1-6, with TRBD1 matching 8 bases. The germline gives CDR1 SNHLY, CDR2 FYNNEI. The CDR3 is 14 amino acids. The V and J ends lost 6 bases and 7 bases, in that order; junction bases with no gene match: 5. The CDR3 DNA reads as TGTGCCAGCAGCCGGGACAGGATGAATTCACCCCTCCACTTT. Its translation is CASSRDRMNSPLHF. Based on the CDR3 plus reference TRBV2 and TRBJ1-6, the full variable domain is EPEVTQTPSHQVTQMGQEVILRCVPISNHLYFYWYRQILGQKVEFLVSFYNNEISEKSEIFDDQFSVERPDGSNFTLKIRSTKLEDSAMYFCASSRDRMNSPLHFGNGTRLTVT.

This clonotype came up a few times. V is TRBV2 and J is TRBJ2-5; the match to TRBD2 covers 8 bases. Unmatched junction bases numbered 4, after V lost 5 bases and J lost 5 bases. Germline V gives CDR1 SNHLY, CDR2 FYNNEI. The CDR3 is made up of 13 amino acids. In DNA form, the CDR3 reads TGTGCCAGCAGTCCTCGGGAGGGGGAGACCCAGTACTTC. Residues: CASSPREGETQYF.

The genes are TRBV6-1 and TRBJ2-1, with 15 bases that match TRBD2. CDR3 size: 16 residues. The germline V gene has CDR1 MNHNS and CDR2 SASEGT. The J segment lost 15 bases and the V segment lost 3 bases, leaving 12 bases of the junction unmatched. CDR3 in amino acids: CASSDAGTSGRISRFF. The CDR3 DNA reads TGTGCCAGCAGTGACGCCGGGACTAGCGGGAGGATCTCTCGGTTCTTC.

The chain links TRBV20-1 to TRBJ2-1; 7 bases are a match to TRBD1. The CDR3 runs 14 residues. CDR1 DFQATT and CDR2 SNEGSKA come from the germline V gene (reference sequence). The V gene end was trimmed by 1 base and the J gene end by 10 bases; junction bases not matched to a gene: 10. This CDR3 is CSARVLGGLNEQFF. The CDR3 region has the DNA TGCAGTGCTAGAGTTTTAGGGGGCTTAAACGAGCAGTTCTTC.

This clonotype was observed a few times. The chain is built from TRBV6-1 and TRBJ2-2; TRBD1 might be the D (6 bases). This CDR3 contains 13 residues. V was pared by 7 bases and J by 2 bases, with 8 bases between. Germline V lookup: CDR1 MNHNS, CDR2 SASEGT. CDR3 loop: CASTTGNTGELFF. CDR3 coding DNA: TGTGCCAGCACGACAGGAAACACCGGGGAGCTGTTTTTT.

The chain recombines TRBV7-9 with TRBJ2-7; a weak D match, TRBD1 (5 bases). The length of the CDR3 is 14 residues. Per the germline V gene, CDR1 is SEHNR and CDR2 is FQNEAQ (reference sequence). The ends were cut back, 4 bases at V and 3 bases at J, with 13 bases in the middle. Written as DNA, the CDR3 is TGTGCCAGCAGCTCCTACAGGAGCCTCTACGAGCAGTACTTC. Its translation is CASSSYRSLYEQYF.

The chain links TRBV20-1 to TRBJ1-2; D call uncertain. Germline loops: CDR1 DFQATT, CDR2 SNEGSKA (reference sequence). The V end was cut by 2 bases, the J end by 2 bases, with 6 bases between. This CDR3 is built from 12 residues. CDR3 amino acids: CSARLGNYGYTF. The DNA for the CDR3 is TGCAGTGCTAGACTGGGAAACTATGGCTACACCTTC.

V and J are TRBV5-1 and TRBJ2-5; TRBD1 might be the D (7 bases). The V end lost 7 bases, the J end lost 2 bases, and 15 bases lay between the germline ends. This CDR3 region has 14 residues. The germline V gene has CDR1 SGHRS and CDR2 YFSETQ. The CDR3 DNA sequence: TGCGCCAGCTCAACTCCAGGGGGGCAAGAGACCCAGTACTTC. Residues: CASSTPGGQETQYF.

Relative to its sample, this clonotype is medium-sized (0.01 to 0.1%). The chain combines TRBV7-3 with TRBJ2-1; D unclear. The germline V and J ends were trimmed by 5 bases and 6 bases, with 11 bases remaining between them. Germline values: CDR1 SGHTA, CDR2 FQGTGA. This CDR3 is built from 13 residues. CDR3 coding DNA: TGTGCCAGCAGCCACTATCTCACCAATGAGCAGTTCTTC. Amino acids: CASSHYLTNEQFF.

This chain joins TRBV7-9 and TRBJ2-2; unclear D gene. V was trimmed by 7 bases and J by 3 bases, leaving 12 bases between them. The CDR3 totals 14 residues. The germline V gene has CDR1 SEHNR and CDR2 FQNEAQ (reference sequence). Here the CDR3 DNA reads TGTGCCAGCAAGGGCGGAATAGACACCGGGGAGCTGTTTTTT. Translation gives CASKGGIDTGELFF.

This clonotype was found a few times. The chain carries TRBV19 and TRBJ1-2, with a possible D match to TRBD1 (5 bases). The germline V gene has CDR1 LNHDA and CDR2 SQIVND (reference sequence). The CDR3 is 13 residues long. V lost 1 base to trimming and J lost 8 bases, with 11 bases between them. The CDR3 loop is CASSIGDYGGYTF. The CDR3 region has the DNA TGTGCCAGTAGTATAGGGGACTATGGAGGCTACACCTTC.

This chain connects TRBV9 to TRBJ1-2; TRBD1 is a possible D gene (6 bases). Germline CDR1 SGDLS, CDR2 YYNGEE. The ends were cut back, 3 bases at V and 4 bases at J, with 19 bases in the middle. The CDR3 spans 16 residues. This CDR3 reads CASSGGTGWLGYGYTF. The DNA for the CDR3 is TGTGCCAGCAGCGGAGGTACAGGGTGGCTAGGCTATGGCTACACCTTC.

V usage is TRBV9 and J usage is TRBJ2-7; the D is unclear. The CDR3 has 14 residues. Trimming pared 4 bases from V and 7 bases from J, leaving 18 bases between. Germline V gene lookup returns CDR1 SGDLS and CDR2 YYNGEE. In nucleotides, the CDR3 is TGTGCCAGCAGCTTACCCCCCCTCGCACCAGAGCAGTACTTC. Translation gives CASSLPPLAPEQYF.

This chain connects TRBV18 to TRBJ2-7; 10 nucleotides agree with TRBD1. Germline values: CDR1 KGHSH, CDR2 LQKENI. The CDR3 runs 15 residues. V lost 3 bases to trimming and J lost 7 bases; unmatched junction nucleotides: 9. The CDR3: CASSPVGTGEGEQYF. The CDR3 DNA sequence: TGTGCCAGCTCACCGGTTGGGACAGGGGAAGGAGAGCAGTACTTC.

The CDR3 nucleotides read TGTGCCAGCAGTCGATGGGACGGGACCTACGAGCAGTACTTC. Translated, it gives CASSRWDGTYEQYF. This chain joins TRBV6-1 and TRBJ2-7, with D perhaps TRBD1 or TRBD2 (5 bases each). V was pared by 5 bases and J by 2 bases, with 13 bases between. CDR3 length equals 14 residues. Germline V gives CDR1 MNHNS, CDR2 SASEGT.